This T cell receptor beta chain was identified in a study of OX40 agonist ivuxolimab in advanced cancers. About the study: Patients were dosed intravenously with ivuxolimab at 0.01 to 10 mg/kg every 2 weeks.

CDR1 and CDR2 from the germline V gene are MGHRA and YSYEKL. V was pared by 5 bases and J by 4 bases, with 6 bases of the junction left unmatched. The length of the CDR3 is 14 residues. The assay was immunoSEQ multiplex PCR, and TCRdb's table has in-frame clones only and misses some. The sample includes over 20,000 clones, approximately 80% of them seen just once. The clonotype was recovered from an adult with an advanced solid tumor such as melanoma, head and neck, liver or kidney cancer. Sequences were derived from CD4+ or CD8+ T cells sorted from blood, sampled in a trial of the OX40 agonist ivuxolimab. The genes are TRBV4-1 and TRBJ2-7; 9 positions match TRBD2. The CDR3 is CASSSNSGGYEQYF. Here the CDR3 DNA reads TGCGCCAGCAGCTCGAATAGCGGGGGTTACGAGCAGTACTTC.